A single sample is the source of the 9 T cell receptor beta chains below, sequenced in a study of shared clonotypes between healthy human individuals. The assay was immunoSEQ multiplex PCR, and TCRdb's table has in-frame clones only and misses some. The sample records roughly 1 million clones, 65% to 80% being singletons. The sequenced sample consisted of memory CD4+ T cells sorted from blood. Described subset: CD45RA-negative fraction. The source is a man aged 18 to 30 in good health.

The chain is built from TRBV5-4 and TRBJ2-5; 8 bases align to TRBD2. This CDR3 comprises 14 residues. The trim removed 4 bases at V and 2 bases at J, leaving 4 bases unmatched. The germline V gene has CDR1 SGHNT and CDR2 YYREEE (reference sequence). CDR3 loop: CASSPRGDQETQYF. As DNA, the CDR3 is TGTGCCAGCAGCCCGCGGGGGGATCAAGAGACCCAGTACTTC.

The genes are TRBV10-1 and TRBJ2-3; D possibly corresponds to TRBD2 (6 bases). V gave up 3 bases and J gave up 8 bases, with 12 bases separating them. CDR3 length: 13 amino acids. From germline, CDR1 is WNHNN and CDR2 SYGVQD (reference sequence). CDR3 loop: CASSDGGRGTQYF. CDR3 DNA sequence: TGCGCCAGCAGTGATGGCGGGCGGGGTACGCAGTATTTT.

This sequence joins TRBV19 and TRBJ2-5; weak D call: TRBD1 (6 bases). V gave up 5 bases and J gave up 5 bases, with 18 bases separating them. The CDR3 spans 15 residues. CDR1 and CDR2 (germline): LNHDA, SQIVND (reference sequence). The CDR3 spells CASSSQLGQEETQYF. CDR3 in DNA: TGTGCCAGTAGTTCCCAATTGGGACAAGAGGAGACCCAGTACTTC.

The chain employs TRBV5-1 and TRBJ1-6; D unresolved. The CDR3 runs 14 residues. Germline V lookup: CDR1 SGHRS, CDR2 YFSETQ. V shed 3 bases and J shed 8 bases, with 12 bases lying between them. The CDR3 bases are TGCGCCAGCAGCTCGGGATTCGGGGATTCACCCCTCCACTTT. Amino acid sequence: CASSSGFGDSPLHF. The full variable domain, in which reference TRBV5-1 and TRBJ1-6 provide the parts outside the CDR3, is KAGVTQTPRYLIKTRGQQVTLSCSPISGHRSVSWYQQTPGQGLQFLFEYFSETQRNKGNFPGRFSGRQFSNSRSEMNVSTLELGDSALYLCASSSGFGDSPLHFGNGTRLTVT.

The chain uses TRBV21-1 and TRBJ2-7; TRBD1 reflects the table's D call only, with no check against the DNA. TRBV21-1 is described as a pseudogene. The CDR3 runs 12 residues. The CDR3 is CASNPGCYEQYF. The CDR3 DNA reads TGTGCCAGCAACCCAGGGTGCTACGAGCAGTACTTC.

The rearrangement uses TRBV27 and TRBJ2-5; D might be TRBD2 (5 bases). The CDR3 has 13 amino acids. V shed 5 bases and J shed 4 bases, with 11 bases lying between them. Germline V gene data show CDR1 as MNHEY and CDR2 as SMNVEV (reference sequence). Written as DNA, the CDR3 is TGTGCCAGCAGTCCCGGGGAGAGAGAGACCCAGTACTTC. Translating gives CASSPGERETQYF.

This chain uses TRBV6-1 with TRBJ2-1; unclear D gene. This CDR3 is built from 11 residues. Deletions cut 1 base from V and 15 bases from J, with 10 bases between. The V gene's germline CDR1 is MNHNS and CDR2 SASEGT. DNA for the CDR3: TGTGCCAGCAGTGAAGACGGCAGACGGTTCTTC. Residues: CASSEDGRRFF.

The chain combines TRBV11-2 with TRBJ2-5; TRBD1 aligns across 7 bases. Germline-derived CDR1 and CDR2 are SGHAT and FQNNGV. This CDR3 spans 15 amino acids. V was clipped by 5 bases and J by 5 bases; unmatched bases: 11. DNA of the CDR3: TGTGCCAGCAGCCCATTGGACAGGTCTTGGGAGACCCAGTACTTC. Encoded protein: CASSPLDRSWETQYF.

This clone has just a few counts. The genes are TRBV9 and TRBJ1-2; 8 bases map to TRBD1. CDR1 is SGDLS, CDR2 YYNGEE, per germline. Unmatched junction bases numbered 3, after V lost 3 bases and J lost 2 bases. This CDR3 has 14 residues. The CDR3 DNA reads as TGTGCCAGCAGCGCCGGACAGGGAAACTATGGCTACACCTTC. Translation gives CASSAGQGNYGYTF.